Given below is one TCR beta chain in context. Its antigen is currently unknown. Germline loops: CDR1 MGHDK, CDR2 SYGVNS. Trimming removed 4 bases from V and 1 base from J, with 11 bases in between. The CDR3 length is 15 residues. These data belong to a study of CD8 T cells in Susac syndrome. Study-level points and caveats: The study recognized that its TCR sequencing and HLA analysis covered a relatively small number of individuals.

TCR beta from blood CD8+ and CD4+ T cells was sequenced. Bulk CD8+ and CD4+ cells came from magnetic negative isolation; CD8+ TEMRA by FACS. It was with random hexamers that roughly 0.5 to 1 ug RNA was reverse transcribed. TCRdb re-called the immunoSEQ multiplex PCR reads through MiXCR, storing one row per CDR3 protein. The sample records about 180,000 distinct CDR3 sequences, 85% to 95% being singletons. Specimen: CD8+ T cells from PBMCs. The chain combines TRBV25-1 with TRBJ1-5; D is perhaps TRBD1 (5 bases). The clonotype originates from a human donor with multiple sclerosis. The DNA for the CDR3 is TGTGCCAGCAGTGCCGGGGCCCAGAGCAATCAGCCCCAGCATTTT. Amino acid sequence: CASSAGAQSNQPQHF.